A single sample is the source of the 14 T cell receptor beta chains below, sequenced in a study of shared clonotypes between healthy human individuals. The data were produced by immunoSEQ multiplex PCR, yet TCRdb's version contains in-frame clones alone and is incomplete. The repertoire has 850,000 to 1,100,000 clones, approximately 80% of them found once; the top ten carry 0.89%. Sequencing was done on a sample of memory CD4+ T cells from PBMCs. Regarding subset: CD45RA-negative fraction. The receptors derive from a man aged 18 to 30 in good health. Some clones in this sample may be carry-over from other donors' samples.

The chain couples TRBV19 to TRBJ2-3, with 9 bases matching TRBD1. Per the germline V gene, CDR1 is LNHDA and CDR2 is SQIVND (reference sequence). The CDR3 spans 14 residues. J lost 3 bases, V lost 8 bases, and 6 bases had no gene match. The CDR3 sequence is CASSDRGSTDTQYF. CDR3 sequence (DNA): TGTGCCAGTTCCGACAGGGGGAGTACAGATACGCAGTATTTT.

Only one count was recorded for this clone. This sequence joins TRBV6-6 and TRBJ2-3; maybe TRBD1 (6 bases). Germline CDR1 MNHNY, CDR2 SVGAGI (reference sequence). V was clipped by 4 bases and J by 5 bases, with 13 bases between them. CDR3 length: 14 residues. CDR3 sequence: CASSSDSRGDTQYF. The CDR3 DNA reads TGTGCCAGCAGTTCCGATTCCAGGGGAGATACGCAGTATTTT.

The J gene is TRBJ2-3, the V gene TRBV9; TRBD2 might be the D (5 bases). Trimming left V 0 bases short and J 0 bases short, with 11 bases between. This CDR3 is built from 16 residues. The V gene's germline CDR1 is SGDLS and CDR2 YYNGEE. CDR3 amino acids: CASSVAVPGSTDTQYF. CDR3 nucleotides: TGTGCCAGCAGCGTAGCCGTCCCGGGGAGCACAGATACGCAGTATTTT.

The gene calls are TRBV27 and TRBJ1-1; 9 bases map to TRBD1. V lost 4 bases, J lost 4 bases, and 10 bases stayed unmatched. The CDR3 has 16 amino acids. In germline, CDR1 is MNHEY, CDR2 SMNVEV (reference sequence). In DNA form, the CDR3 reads TGTGCCAGCAGTTCGGGACAGGGAGCTCGGGGCACTGAAGCTTTCTTT. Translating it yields CASSSGQGARGTEAFF.

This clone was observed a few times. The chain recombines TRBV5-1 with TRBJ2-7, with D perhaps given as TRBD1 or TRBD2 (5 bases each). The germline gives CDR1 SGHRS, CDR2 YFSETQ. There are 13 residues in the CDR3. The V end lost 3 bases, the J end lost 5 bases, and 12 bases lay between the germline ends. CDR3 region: CASSSTGTNEQYF. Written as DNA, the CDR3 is TGCGCCAGCAGCTCTACCGGGACGAACGAGCAGTACTTC.

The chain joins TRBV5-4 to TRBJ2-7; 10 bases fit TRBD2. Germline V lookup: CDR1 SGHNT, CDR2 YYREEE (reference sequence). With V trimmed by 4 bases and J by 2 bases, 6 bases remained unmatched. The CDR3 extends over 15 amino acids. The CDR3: CASSQGLAETYEQYF. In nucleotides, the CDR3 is TGTGCCAGCAGCCAAGGACTAGCGGAAACCTACGAGCAGTACTTC.

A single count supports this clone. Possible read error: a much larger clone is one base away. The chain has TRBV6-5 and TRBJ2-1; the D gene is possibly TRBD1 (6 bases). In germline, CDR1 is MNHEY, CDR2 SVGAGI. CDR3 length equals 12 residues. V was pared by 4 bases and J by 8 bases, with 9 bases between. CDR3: CASSSRGDEQFF. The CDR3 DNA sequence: TGTGCCAGCAGTTCCAGGGGCGATGAGCAGTTCTTC.

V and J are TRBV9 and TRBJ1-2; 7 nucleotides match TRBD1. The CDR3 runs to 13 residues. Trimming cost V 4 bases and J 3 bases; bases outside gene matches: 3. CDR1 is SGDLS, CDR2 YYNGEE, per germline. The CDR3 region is CASSQGTDYGYTF. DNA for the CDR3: TGTGCCAGCAGCCAGGGGACAGACTATGGCTACACCTTC.

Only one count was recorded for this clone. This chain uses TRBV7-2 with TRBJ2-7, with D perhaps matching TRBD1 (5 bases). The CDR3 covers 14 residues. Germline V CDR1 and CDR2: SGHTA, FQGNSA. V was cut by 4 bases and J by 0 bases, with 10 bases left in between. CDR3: CASSSQASSYEQYF. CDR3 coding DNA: TGTGCCAGCAGCTCACAGGCGTCCTCCTACGAGCAGTACTTC.

The CDR3 nucleotides read TGCAGCGGACTGAGGGGCTACGAGCAGTACTTC. Translation: CSGLRGYEQYF. The chain is built from TRBV20-1 and TRBJ2-7; D may correspond to TRBD1 or TRBD2 (5 bases each). The CDR3 covers 11 residues. CDR1 is DFQATT, CDR2 SNEGSKA, per germline (reference sequence).

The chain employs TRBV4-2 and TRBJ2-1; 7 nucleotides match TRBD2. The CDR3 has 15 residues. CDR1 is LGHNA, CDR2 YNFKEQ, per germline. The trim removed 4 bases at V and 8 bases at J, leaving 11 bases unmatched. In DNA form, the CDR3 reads TGTGCCAGCAGCCTTGGCCTAGCGGAGGCGGATGAGCAGTTCTTC. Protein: CASSLGLAEADEQFF.

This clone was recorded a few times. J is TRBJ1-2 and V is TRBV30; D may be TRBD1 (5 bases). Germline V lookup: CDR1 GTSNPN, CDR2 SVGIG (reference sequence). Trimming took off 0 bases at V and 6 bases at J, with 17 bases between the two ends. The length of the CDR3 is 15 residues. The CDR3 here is CAWSVGLAGRDGYTF. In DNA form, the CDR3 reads TGTGCCTGGAGTGTAGGGCTGGCAGGGAGGGATGGCTACACCTTC.

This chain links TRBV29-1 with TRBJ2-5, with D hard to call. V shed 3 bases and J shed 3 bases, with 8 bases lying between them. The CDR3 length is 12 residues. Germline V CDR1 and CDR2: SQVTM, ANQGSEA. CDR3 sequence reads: CSVDKGEETQYF. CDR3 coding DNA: TGCAGCGTTGACAAAGGAGAAGAGACCCAGTACTTC.

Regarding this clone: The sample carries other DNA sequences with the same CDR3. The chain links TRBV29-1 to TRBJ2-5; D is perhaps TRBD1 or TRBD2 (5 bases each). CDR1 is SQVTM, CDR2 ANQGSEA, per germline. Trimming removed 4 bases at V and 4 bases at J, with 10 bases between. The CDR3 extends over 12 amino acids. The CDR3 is CSVVSGGETQYF. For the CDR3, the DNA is TGCAGCGTTGTTAGTGGGGGAGAGACCCAGTACTTC.